This TCR beta chain was sequenced in a study of blood T cells in healthy people across ages. Comments on this clonotype: The antigen remains unidentified. One base away lies a much larger clone, so this may be a sequencing read error.

Germline-derived CDR1 and CDR2 are SQVTM and ANQGSEA. This CDR3 comprises 13 residues. Next came a second PCR, run for 7 to 11 cycles, which used a sample-barcoded 5' primer along with a J-beta primer mix. TCRdb fed the 5' RACE reads into MiXCR, producing one record per CDR3 protein. The top ten clones hold around 14% of a sample with around 1,000,000 distinct CDR3 sequences, about two fifths of them seen once. General study results and limits: Lack of knowledge of donor CMV status possibly confounded expanded clonotype changes.

Source material: blood. This chain links TRBV29-1 with TRBJ2-1, with TRBD2 matching over 8 bases. The J call may be wrong; the DNA end is better matched by TRBJ2-7. The receptor was derived from a young man in good health. In nucleotides, the CDR3 is TGCAGCGTTGGTAGCGGGGACTACAATGAGCAGTACTTC. It encodes CSVGSGDYNEQYF.